The entry below describes one TCR beta chain. Assay: immunoSEQ multiplex PCR; the TCRdb copy retains only in-frame clones and omits some. Here the sample spans 300,000 to 350,000 clones, almost 90% being singletons. The sample originates from a study of blood T cell repertoires in COVID-19. CDR3 length: 14 residues. The germline V gene has CDR1 MNHEY and CDR2 SMNVEV (reference sequence). V lost 4 bases to trimming and J lost 1 base; unmatched junction nucleotides: 3. The sequencing input was PBMCs or T cells enriched from blood (not recorded which). This TCR was recovered from a woman aged 25 to 39 who had been exposed to COVID-19. The rearrangement links TRBV27 to TRBJ2-7; TRBD1 agrees at 8 bases. Here the CDR3 DNA reads TGTGCCAGCAGTTCCCGGGACAGGTCCTACGAGCAGTACTTC. It is translated as CASSSRDRSYEQYF.